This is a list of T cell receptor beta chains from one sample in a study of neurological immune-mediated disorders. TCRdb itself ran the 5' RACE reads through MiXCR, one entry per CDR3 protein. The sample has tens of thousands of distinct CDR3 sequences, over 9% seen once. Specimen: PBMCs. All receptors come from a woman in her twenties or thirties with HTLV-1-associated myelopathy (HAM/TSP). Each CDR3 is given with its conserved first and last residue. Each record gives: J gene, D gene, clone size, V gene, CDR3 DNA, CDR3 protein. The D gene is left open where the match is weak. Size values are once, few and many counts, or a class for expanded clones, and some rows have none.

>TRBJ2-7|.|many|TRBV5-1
TGCGCCAGCAGCTCGAGCCCCCGGGTCGGGTCGTACGAGCAGTACTTC
CASSSSPRVGSYEQYF
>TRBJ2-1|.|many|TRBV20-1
TGCAGTGCTAGAGATGCGCGGAGCTCCTACAATGAGCAGTTCTTC
CSARDARSSYNEQFF
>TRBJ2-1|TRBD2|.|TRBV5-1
TGCGCCAGCAACAGGACTAGCGTGGGATACGAGCAGTTCTTC
CASNRTSVGYEQFF
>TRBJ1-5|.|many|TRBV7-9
TGTGCCAGCAGCTTAGCGGGACAGCCCCAGCATTTT
CASSLAGQPQHF
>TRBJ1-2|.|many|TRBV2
TGTGCCAGCAGCGGGGGGGGGCTTTTGGGCTACACCTTC
CASSGGGLLGYTF
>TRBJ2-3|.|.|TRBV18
TGTGCCAGCTCACCACCGTCCTCTGAGGGAGATACGCAGTATTTT
CASSPPSSEGDTQYF
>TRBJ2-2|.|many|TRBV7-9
TGTGCCAGCAGCTTATGGCAGGGACTGAACACCGGGGAGCTGTTTTTT
CASSLWQGLNTGELFF
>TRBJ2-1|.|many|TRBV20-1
TGCAGTGCTAGAGACGCGGGGGCCCTCGGGGATGAGCAGTTCTTC
CSARDAGALGDEQFF
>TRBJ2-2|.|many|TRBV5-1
TGCGCCAGCAGCAACCGGGCTAGTTACACCGGGGAGCTGTTTTTT
CASSNRASYTGELFF
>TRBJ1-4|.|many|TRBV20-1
TGCAGTGCTAGAAAGTCGACCTCCTCAAGGACTAATGAAAAACTGTTTTTT
CSARKSTSSRTNEKLFF
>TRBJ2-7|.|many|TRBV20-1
TGCAGTGCTCCATCGACCTCCGAGCAGTACTTC
CSAPSTSEQYF
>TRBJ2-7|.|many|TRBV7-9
TGTGCCAGCAGCTTTCTCCAGGGCGGCGAGCAGTACTTC
CASSFLQGGEQYF
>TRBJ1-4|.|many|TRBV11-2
TGTGCCAGCAGCTCACGTACGGGTTCCCCGGGGAGGGAACTGTTTTTT
CASSSRTGSPGRELFF
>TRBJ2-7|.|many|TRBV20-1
TGCAGTGCTAAGAGACAAACCTACGAGCAGTACTTC
CSAKRQTYEQYF
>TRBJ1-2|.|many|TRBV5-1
TGCGCCAGCAGAACGGGTCAGGGGATTGAGTATGGCTACACCTTC
CASRTGQGIEYGYTF
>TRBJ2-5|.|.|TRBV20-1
TGCAGTGCTAGTACCAGGGAAGAGACCCAGTACTTC
CSASTREETQYF
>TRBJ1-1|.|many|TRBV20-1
TGCAGTGCTAAACAGGGTAGCCTTCGGGACACTGAAGCTTTCTTT
CSAKQGSLRDTEAFF
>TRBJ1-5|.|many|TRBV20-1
TGCAGTGCTAGAGTCAGAATCAATCAGCCCCAGCATTTT
CSARVRINQPQHF
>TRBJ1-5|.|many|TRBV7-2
TGTGCCAGCAGCCCTGGCGGGCCCAGCAATCAGCCCCAGCATTTT
CASSPGGPSNQPQHF
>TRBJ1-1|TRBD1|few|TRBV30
TGTGCCTGGAACAGGGGCGGGACTGAAGCTTTCTTT
CAWNRGGTEAFF
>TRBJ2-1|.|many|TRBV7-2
TGTGCCAGCAGCCCCGACTATCTCCACAATGAGCAGTTCTTC
CASSPDYLHNEQFF
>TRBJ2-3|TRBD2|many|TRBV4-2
TGTGCCAGCAGCCAAGACTTAAGCGGGGGGGCGTTAGATACGCAGTATTTT
CASSQDLSGGALDTQYF
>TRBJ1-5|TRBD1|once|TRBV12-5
TGTGCTAGTGGTCCACGGACAGGGGCTCGCAATCAGCCCCAGCATTTT
CASGPRTGARNQPQHF
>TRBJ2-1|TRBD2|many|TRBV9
TGTGCCAGCGGCCCTAGCGGTGTCAATGAGCAGTTCTTC
CASGPSGVNEQFF
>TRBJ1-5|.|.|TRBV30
TGTGCCTGGAGTCCGGACGGACACTTCCAGCCCCAGCATTTT
CAWSPDGHFQPQHF
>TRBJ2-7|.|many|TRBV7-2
TGTGCCAGCAGCCCAGTGGGGATAGGGTTGAAGGGCGAGCAGTACTTC
CASSPVGIGLKGEQYF
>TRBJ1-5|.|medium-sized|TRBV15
TGTGCCACCAGTCAGTACAATCAGCCCCAGCATTTT
CATSQYNQPQHF
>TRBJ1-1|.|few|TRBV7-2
.
CASSFYICSARRERIMNTEAFF
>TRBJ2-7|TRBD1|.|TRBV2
TGTGCCAGCAGATGGGACAGTGTCCACGAGCAGTACTTC
CASRWDSVHEQYF
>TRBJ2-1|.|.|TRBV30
TGTGCCTGGAGTGTAGGGGGGTACAATGAGCAGTTCTTC
CAWSVGGYNEQFF
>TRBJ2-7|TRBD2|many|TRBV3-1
TGTGCCAGCAGTCAGACTAGCGGGGGACCCTACGAGCAGTACTTC
CASSQTSGGPYEQYF
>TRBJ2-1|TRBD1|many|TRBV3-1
TGTGCCAGCAGCCAGGGCGCAGGGGGCGCTTCCAATGAGCAGTTCTTC
CASSQGAGGASNEQFF
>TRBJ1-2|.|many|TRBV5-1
TGCGCCAGCAGCCCCCCCCAACCCACAGGAGGCTACACCTTC
CASSPPQPTGGYTF
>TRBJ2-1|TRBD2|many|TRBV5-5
TGTGCCAGCCAGAATAGCGGGGGGGTATACAATGAGCAGTTCTTC
CASQNSGGVYNEQFF
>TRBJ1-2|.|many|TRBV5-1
TGCGCCAGCAGCGGGGGGATCAATGGCTACACCTTC
CASSGGINGYTF
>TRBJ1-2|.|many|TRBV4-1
TGCGCCAGCAGCACCCGCTCTTGGACAGCAGATGGCTACACCTTC
CASSTRSWTADGYTF
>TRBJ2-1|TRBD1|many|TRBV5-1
TGCGCCAGCAGCTTCTTATTGGGACAGGGCCCCCACAATGAGCAGTTCTTC
CASSFLLGQGPHNEQFF
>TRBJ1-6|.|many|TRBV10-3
TGTGCCATCAGTGAAATGGGCTCCCTTTCACCCCTCCACTTT
CAISEMGSLSPLHF
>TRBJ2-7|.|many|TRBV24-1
TGTGCCACCTCCGGGACACACTCCTACGAGCAGTACTTC
CATSGTHSYEQYF
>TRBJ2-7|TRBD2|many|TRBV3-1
TGTGCCAGCGCAATCGGGGGGGGGTCGGGTTACGAGCAGTACTTC
CASAIGGGSGYEQYF
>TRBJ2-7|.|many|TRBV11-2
TGTGCCAGCAGCTTAATCGGAGGTGGCGAGCAGTACTTC
CASSLIGGGEQYF
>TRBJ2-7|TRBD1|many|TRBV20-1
TGCAGTGTTCAGGGGGCGCTTGACGAGCAGTACTTC
CSVQGALDEQYF
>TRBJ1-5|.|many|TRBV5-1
TGCGCCAGCAGCTTGGGCGGAGTAAATAGCAATCAGCCCCAGCATTTT
CASSLGGVNSNQPQHF
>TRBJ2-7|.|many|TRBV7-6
TGTGCCAGCTCAGGCCGTCCCTACGAGCAGTACTTC
CASSGRPYEQYF
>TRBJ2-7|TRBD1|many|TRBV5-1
TGCGCCAGCAGCTTGGCGGGGACAGGGGCCTCCTACGAGCAGTACTTC
CASSLAGTGASYEQYF
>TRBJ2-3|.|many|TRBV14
TGTGCCAGCAGCCCCAGCTTCGGGTGGTCCGATACGCAGTATTTT
CASSPSFGWSDTQYF
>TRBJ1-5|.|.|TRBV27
TGTGCCAGCAGTTTATCGGGAGGGTCCCGGCCCCAGCATTTT
CASSLSGGSRPQHF
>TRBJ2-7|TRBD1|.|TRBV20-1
TGCAGTGCTAGAGTCCTTGACAGGGTCAGCGAGCAGTACTTC
CSARVLDRVSEQYF
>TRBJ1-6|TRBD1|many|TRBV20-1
TGCAGTGCGTCCGACAGGGGGAACTCACCCCTCCACTTT
CSASDRGNSPLHF
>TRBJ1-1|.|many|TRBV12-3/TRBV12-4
TGTGCCAGCAGTTTGTTTGGCCTCTCTATGAACACTGAAGCTTTCTTT
CASSLFGLSMNTEAFF
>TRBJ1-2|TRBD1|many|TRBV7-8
TGTGCCAGCAGCCTGGAGGGGGCGCTTGGCTACACCTTC
CASSLEGALGYTF
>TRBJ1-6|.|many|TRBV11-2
TGTGCCAGCAGCTTACCTCCGCCTAATTCACCCCTCCACTTT
CASSLPPPNSPLHF
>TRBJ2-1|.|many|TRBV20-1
TGCAGTGCTAGAGACCCGGGACGGAGCTCCTACAATGAGCAGTTCTTC
CSARDPGRSSYNEQFF
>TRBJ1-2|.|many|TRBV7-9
TGTGCCAGCAGCTTAGCACGCCCTGGGGGAAAGCGGAACTATGGCTACACCTTC
CASSLARPGGKRNYGYTF
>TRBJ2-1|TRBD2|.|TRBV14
TGTGCCAGCAGCCTCGTGGGGGGGAGCCACTACAATGAGCAGTTCTTC
CASSLVGGSHYNEQFF